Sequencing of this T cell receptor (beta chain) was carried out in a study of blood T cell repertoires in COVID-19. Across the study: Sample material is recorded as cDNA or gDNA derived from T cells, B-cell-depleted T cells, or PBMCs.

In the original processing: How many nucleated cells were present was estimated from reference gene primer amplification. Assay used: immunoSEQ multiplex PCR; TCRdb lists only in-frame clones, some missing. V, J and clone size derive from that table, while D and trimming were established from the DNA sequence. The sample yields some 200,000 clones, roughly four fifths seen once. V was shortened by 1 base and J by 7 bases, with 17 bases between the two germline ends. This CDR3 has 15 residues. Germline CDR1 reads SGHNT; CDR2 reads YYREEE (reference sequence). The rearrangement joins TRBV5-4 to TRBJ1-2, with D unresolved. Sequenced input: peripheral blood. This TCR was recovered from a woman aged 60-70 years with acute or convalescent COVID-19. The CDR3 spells CASSLNSGLNGGYTF. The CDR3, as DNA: TGTGCCAGCAGCTTGAATAGCGGTTTGAATGGTGGCTACACCTTC.